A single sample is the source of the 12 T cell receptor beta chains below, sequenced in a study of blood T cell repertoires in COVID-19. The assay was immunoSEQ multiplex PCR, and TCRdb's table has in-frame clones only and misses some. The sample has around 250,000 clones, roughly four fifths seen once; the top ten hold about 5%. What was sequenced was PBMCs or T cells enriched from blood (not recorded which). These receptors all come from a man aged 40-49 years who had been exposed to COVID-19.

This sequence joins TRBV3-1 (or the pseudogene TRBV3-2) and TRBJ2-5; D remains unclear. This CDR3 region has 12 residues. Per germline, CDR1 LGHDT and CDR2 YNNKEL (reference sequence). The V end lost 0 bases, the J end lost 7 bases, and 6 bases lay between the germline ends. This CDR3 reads CASSQDRRTQYF. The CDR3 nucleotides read TGTGCCAGCAGCCAAGATCGGAGGACCCAGTACTTC.

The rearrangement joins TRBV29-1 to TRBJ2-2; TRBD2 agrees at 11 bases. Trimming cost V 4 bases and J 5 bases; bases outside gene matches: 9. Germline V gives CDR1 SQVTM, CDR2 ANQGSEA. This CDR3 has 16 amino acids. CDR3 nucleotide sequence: TGCAGCGTTGTTCAGACTAGCGGGGTAGTAACCGGGGAGCTGTTTTTT. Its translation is CSVVQTSGVVTGELFF.

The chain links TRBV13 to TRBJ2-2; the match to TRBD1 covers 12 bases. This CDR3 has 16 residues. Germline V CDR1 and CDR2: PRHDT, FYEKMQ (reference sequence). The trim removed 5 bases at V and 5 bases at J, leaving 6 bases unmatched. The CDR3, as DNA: TGTGCCAGCAGCATAAGGGACAGGGGGCAAACCGGGGAGCTGTTTTTT. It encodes CASSIRDRGQTGELFF.

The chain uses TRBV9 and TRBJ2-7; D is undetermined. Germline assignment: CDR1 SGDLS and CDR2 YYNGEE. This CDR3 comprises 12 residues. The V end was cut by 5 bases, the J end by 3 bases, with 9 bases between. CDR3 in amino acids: CASSTPGYEQYF. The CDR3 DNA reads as TGTGCCAGCAGTACCCCCGGCTACGAGCAGTACTTC.

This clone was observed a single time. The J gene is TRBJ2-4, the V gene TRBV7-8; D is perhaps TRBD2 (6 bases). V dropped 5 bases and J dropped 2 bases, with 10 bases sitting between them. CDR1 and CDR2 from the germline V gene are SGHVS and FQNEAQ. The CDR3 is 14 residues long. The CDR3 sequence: CASSLGGTKNIQYF. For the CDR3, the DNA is TGTGCCAGCAGCCTCGGGGGTACCAAAAACATTCAGTACTTC.

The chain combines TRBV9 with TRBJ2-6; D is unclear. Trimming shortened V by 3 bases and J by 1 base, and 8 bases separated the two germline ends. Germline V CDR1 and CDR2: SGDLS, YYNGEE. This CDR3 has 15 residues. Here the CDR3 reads CASSESASGANVLTF. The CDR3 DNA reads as TGTGCCAGCAGCGAGAGCGCGTCTGGGGCCAACGTCCTGACTTTC.

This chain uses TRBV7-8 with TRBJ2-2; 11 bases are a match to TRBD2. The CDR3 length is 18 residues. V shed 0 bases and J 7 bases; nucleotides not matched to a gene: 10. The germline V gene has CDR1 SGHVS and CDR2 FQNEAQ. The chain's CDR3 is CASSLARWLAGGLGELFF. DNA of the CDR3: TGTGCCAGCAGCTTAGCTAGGTGGCTAGCGGGAGGACTCGGGGAGCTGTTTTTT.

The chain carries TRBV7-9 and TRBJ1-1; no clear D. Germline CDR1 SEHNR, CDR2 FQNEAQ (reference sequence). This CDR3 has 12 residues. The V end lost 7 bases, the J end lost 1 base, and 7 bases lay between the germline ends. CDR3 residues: CASTQPNTEAFF. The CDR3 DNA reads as TGTGCCAGCACACAGCCGAACACTGAAGCTTTCTTT.

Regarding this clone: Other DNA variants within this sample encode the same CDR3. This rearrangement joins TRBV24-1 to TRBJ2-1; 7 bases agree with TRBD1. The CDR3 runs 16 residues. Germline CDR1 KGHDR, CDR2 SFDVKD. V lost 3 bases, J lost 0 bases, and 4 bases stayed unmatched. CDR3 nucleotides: TGTGCCACCAGTGATCCACAGGGGAGCTCCTACAATGAGCAGTTCTTC. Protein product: CATSDPQGSSYNEQFF.

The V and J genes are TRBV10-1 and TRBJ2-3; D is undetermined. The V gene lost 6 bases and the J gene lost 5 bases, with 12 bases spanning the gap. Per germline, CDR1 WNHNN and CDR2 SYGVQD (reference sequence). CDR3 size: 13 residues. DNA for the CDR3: TGCGCCAGCAGCCCTTCTCTTGTAGATACGCAGTATTTT. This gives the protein CASSPSLVDTQYF.

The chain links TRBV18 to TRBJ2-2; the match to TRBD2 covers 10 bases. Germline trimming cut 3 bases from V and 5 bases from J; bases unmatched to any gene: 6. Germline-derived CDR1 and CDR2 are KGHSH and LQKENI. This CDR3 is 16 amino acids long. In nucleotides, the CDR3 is TGTGCCAGCTCACCGAGCCTAGCGGGAGAAACCGGGGAGCTGTTTTTT. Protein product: CASSPSLAGETGELFF.

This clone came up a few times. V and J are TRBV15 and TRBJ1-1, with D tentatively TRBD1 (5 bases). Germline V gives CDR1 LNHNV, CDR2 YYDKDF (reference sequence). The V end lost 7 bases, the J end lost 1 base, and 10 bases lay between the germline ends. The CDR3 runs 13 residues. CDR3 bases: TGTGCCACCACGTCAGGGCAGAACACTGAAGCTTTCTTT. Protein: CATTSGQNTEAFF.